This T cell receptor (beta chain) is from a study of beta chain features in type 1 diabetes. Points from the study as a whole: There was a moderate but significant shortening of TCRB CDR3s in all four CD4+ subsets of Type 1 diabetes patients. Sequencing the cDNA could make cells with high TCR expression show up more than they should.

The CDR3 consists of 14 residues. The V gene lost 6 bases and the J gene lost 1 base, with 10 bases spanning the gap. Germline CDR1 SQVTM, CDR2 ANQGSEA. Since all of the isolated RNA was reverse transcribed, expressed TCRB transcripts were what got sequenced. The study sequenced naive, central memory and regulatory T cell samples to an average of about 3.57 million reads. Using immunoSEQ multiplex PCR, the repertoire was profiled, and TCRdb retains in-frame clones only, with some absent. The repertoire holds about 160,000 clones, with approximately 7.8% as singletons. This clone appeared many times. Its target is not known.

This receptor was taken from a middle-aged woman with type 1 diabetes. The sample taken for sequencing was central memory CD4+ T cells from blood. This sequence joins TRBV29-1 and TRBJ2-6; D perhaps matches TRBD2 (6 bases). CDR3 bases: TGCAGCGTAACGGCGGGGTCTGGGGCCAACGTCCTGACTTTC. Amino acids: CSVTAGSGANVLTF. The complete variable domain, with remaining parts taken from reference TRBV29-1 and TRBJ2-6, reads SAVISQKPSRDICQRGTSLTIQCQVDSQVTMMFWYRQQPGQSLTLIATANQGSEATYESGFVIDKFPISRPNLTFSTLTVSNMSPEDSSIYLCSVTAGSGANVLTFGAGSRLTVL.